The T cell receptor (beta chain) described here comes from a study of T cells in narcolepsy. The wider study: Healthy controls were enrolled alongside patients with narcolepsy type 1 or type 2.

Regarding the study as a whole: No autoreactive T cell clone sequences appeared in some memory CD4+ repertoires. HCRT-specific and TRIB2-specific autoreactive clonotypes appeared among same-patient CSF and blood CD4+ clonotypes. Reportedly, autoreactive clonotypes were serially detected in patients' blood but not controls'.

The repertoire was sequenced with immunoSEQ multiplex PCR; TCRdb's copy has only in-frame clones and lacks some. The sample has some 30,000 clones; around 80% are singletons. As for this clone: Its antigen remains unidentified.

Germline V lookup: CDR1 LNHNV, CDR2 YYDKDF (reference sequence). The V end lost 5 bases, the J end lost 0 bases, and 13 bases lay between the germline ends. This CDR3 is 15 amino acids long. This chain connects TRBV15 to TRBJ1-1; maybe TRBD1 (6 bases). The source is a human donor with narcolepsy. Material: CD45RA- memory CD4+ T cells from PBMCs. The CDR3 loop reads CATSPSTGLNTEAFF. The CDR3 DNA reads TGTGCCACCAGCCCCTCGACAGGCTTGAACACTGAAGCTTTCTTT.